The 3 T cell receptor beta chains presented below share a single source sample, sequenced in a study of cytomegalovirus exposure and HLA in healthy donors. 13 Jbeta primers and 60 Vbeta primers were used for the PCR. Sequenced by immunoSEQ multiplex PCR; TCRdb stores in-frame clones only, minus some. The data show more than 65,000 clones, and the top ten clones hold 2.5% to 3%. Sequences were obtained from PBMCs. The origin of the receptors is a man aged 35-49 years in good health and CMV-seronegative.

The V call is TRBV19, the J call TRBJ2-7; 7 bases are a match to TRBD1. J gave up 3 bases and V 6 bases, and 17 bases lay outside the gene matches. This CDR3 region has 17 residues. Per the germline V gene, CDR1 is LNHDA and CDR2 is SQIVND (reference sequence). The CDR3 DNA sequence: TGTGCCAGTAGCACAGGGGATCACGGGCCTCCAAACTACGAGCAGTACTTC. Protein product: CASSTGDHGPPNYEQYF.

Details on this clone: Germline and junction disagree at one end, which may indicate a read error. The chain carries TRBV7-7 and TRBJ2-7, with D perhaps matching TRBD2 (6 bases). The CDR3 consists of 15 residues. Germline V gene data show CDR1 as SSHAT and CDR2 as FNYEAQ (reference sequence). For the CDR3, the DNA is TGTGCTAGCAGCTCTGGAGGGATGAGCTCCTACGAGCAGTACTTC. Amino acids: CASSSGGMSSYEQYF.

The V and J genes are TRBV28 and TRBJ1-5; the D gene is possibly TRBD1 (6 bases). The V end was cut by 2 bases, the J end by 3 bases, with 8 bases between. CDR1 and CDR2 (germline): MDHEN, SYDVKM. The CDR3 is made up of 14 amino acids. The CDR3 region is CASSLPGDNQPQHF. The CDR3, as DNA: TGTGCCAGCAGTTTACCAGGGGACAATCAGCCCCAGCATTTT. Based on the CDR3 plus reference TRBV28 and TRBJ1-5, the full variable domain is DVKVTQSSRYLVKRTGEKVFLECVQDMDHENMFWYRQDPGLGLRLIYFSYDVKMKEKGDIPEGYSVSREKKERFSLILESASTNQTSMYLCASSLPGDNQPQHFGDGTRLSIL.